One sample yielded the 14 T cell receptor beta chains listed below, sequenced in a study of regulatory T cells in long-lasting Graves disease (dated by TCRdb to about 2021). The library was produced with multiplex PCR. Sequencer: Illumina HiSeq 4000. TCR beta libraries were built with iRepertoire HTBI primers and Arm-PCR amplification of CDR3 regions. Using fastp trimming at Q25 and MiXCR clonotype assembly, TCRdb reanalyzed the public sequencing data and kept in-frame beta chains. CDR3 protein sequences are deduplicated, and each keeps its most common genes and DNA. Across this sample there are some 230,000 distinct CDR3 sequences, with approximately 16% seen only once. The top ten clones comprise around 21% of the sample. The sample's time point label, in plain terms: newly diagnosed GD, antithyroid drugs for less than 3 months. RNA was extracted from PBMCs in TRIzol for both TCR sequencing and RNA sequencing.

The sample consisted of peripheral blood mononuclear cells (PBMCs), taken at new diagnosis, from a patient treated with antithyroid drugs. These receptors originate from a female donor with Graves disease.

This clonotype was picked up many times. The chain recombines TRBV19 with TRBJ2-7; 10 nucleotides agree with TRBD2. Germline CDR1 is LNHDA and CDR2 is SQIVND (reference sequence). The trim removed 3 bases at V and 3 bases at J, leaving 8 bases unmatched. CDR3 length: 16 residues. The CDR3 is CASSISTSGNIYEQYF. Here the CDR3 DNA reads TGTGCCAGTAGTATTAGCACTAGCGGGAATATCTACGAGCAGTACTTC.

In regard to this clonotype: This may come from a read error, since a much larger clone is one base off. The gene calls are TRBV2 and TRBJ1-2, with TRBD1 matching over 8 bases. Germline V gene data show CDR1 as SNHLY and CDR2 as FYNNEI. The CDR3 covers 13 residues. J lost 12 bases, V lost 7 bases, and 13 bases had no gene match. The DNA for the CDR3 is TGTGCCAGCATCCAACAGGGGGAGTACGGCCACACCTTC. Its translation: CASIQQGEYGHTF.

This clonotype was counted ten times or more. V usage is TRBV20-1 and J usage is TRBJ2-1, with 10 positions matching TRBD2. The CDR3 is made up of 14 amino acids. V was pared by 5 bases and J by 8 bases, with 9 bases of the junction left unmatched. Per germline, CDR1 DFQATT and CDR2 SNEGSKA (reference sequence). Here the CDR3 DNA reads TGCAGTGCTGGAGTGGGGAGCGGGAGGGATGAGCAGTTCTTC. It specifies CSAGVGSGRDEQFF.

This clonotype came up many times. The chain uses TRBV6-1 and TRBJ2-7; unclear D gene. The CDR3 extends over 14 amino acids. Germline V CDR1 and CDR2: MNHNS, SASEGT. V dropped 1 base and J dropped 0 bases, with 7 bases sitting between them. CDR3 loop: CASSEGADSYEQYF. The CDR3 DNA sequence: TGTGCCAGCAGTGAAGGGGCGGACTCCTACGAGCAGTACTTC.

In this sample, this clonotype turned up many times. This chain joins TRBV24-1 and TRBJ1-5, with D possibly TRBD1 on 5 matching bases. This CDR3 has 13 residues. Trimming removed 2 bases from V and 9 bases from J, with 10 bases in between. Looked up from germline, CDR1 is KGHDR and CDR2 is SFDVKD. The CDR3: CATSDWVGGPQHF. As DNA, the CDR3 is TGTGCCACCAGTGATTGGGTTGGGGGGCCCCAGCATTTT.

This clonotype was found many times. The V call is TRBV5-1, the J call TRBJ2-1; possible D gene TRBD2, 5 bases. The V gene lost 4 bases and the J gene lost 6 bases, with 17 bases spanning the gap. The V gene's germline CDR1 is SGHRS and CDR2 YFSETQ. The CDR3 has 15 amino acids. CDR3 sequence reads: CASSLGDVVFNEQFF. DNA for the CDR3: TGCGCCAGCAGCCTGGGAGATGTGGTATTCAATGAGCAGTTCTTC.

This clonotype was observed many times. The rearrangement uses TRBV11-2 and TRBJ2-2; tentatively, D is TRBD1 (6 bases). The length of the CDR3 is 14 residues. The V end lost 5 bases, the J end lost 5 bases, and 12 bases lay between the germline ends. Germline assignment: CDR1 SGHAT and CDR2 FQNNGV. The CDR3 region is CASSQDRATGELFF. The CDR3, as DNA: TGTGCCAGCAGCCAGGACAGAGCAACCGGGGAGCTGTTTTTT. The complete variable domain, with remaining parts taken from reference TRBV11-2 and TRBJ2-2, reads EAGVAQSPRYKIIEKRQSVAFWCNPISGHATLYWYQQILGQGPKLLIQFQNNGVVDDSQLPKDRFSAERLKGVDSTLKIQPAKLEDSAVYLCASSQDRATGELFFGEGSRLTVL.

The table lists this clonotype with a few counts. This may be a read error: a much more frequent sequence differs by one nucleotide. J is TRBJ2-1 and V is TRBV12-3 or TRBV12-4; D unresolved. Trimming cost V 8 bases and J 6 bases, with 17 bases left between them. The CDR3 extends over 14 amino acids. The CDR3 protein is CASGHGSLPNEQFF. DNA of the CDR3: TGTGCCAGCGGTCACGGATCCCTCCCCAATGAGCAGTTCTTC.

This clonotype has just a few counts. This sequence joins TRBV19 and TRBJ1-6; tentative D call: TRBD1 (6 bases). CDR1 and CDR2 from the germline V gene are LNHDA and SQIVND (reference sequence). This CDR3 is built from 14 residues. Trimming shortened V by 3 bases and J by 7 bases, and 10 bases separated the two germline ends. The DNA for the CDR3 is TGTGCCAGTAGTATGCGGGGACAAAATTCACCCCTCCACTTT. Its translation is CASSMRGQNSPLHF.

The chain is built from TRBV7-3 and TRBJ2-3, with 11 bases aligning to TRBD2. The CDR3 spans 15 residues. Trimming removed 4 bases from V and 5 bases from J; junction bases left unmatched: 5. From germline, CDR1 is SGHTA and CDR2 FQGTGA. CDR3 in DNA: TGTGCCAGCAGCTCCTCTAGCGGGAGGCAAGATACGCAGTATTTT. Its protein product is CASSSSSGRQDTQYF.

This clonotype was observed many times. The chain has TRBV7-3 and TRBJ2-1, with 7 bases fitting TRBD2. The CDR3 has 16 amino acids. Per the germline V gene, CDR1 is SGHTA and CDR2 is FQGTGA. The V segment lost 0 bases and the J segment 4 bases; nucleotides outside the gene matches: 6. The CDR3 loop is CASSLTSSGDYNEQFF. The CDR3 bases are TGTGCCAGCAGCTTAACTTCAAGCGGGGATTACAATGAGCAGTTCTTC. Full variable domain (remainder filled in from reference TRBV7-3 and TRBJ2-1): GAGVSQTPSNKVTEKGKYVELRCDPISGHTALYWYRQSLGQGPEFLIYFQGTGAADDSGLPNDRFFAVRPEGSVSTLKIQRTERGDSAVYLCASSLTSSGDYNEQFFGPGTRLTVL.

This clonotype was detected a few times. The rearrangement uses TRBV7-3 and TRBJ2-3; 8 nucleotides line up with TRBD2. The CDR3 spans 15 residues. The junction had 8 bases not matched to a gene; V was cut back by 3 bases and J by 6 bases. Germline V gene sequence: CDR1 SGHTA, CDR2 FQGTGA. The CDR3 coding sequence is TGTGCCAGCAGCTTGGGACTAGTTGTTGTCGATACGCAGTATTTT. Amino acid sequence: CASSLGLVVVDTQYF.

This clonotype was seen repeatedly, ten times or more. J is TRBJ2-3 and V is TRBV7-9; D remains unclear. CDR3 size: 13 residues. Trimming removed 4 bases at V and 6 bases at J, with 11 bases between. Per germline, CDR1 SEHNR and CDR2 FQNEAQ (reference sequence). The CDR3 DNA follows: TGTGCCAGCAGCTCCCGAGTGGGGGATACGCAGTATTTT. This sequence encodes CASSSRVGDTQYF.

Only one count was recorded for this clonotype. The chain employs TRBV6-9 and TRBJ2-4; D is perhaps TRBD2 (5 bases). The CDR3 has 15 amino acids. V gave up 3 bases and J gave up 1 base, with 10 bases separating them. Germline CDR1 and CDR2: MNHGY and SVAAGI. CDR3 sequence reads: CASSYAGRAKNIQYF. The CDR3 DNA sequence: TGTGCCAGCAGTTACGCGGGTAGGGCCAAAAACATTCAGTACTTC.